This entry describes one TCR beta chain. These data belong to a study of T-cell reconstitution after alpha-beta-depleted transplantation in children. Preparation of the TCRbeta library used unique molecular identifiers. TCRdb re-called the PCR reads with MiXCR, one entry per CDR3 protein. The table shows some 500,000 distinct CDR3 sequences, with 18% occurring only once. There are 16 residues in the CDR3. V dropped 4 bases and J dropped 0 bases, with 15 bases sitting between them. Germline values: CDR1 MNHEY, CDR2 SVGAGI. The receptor was isolated from a human donor who donated a stem cell graft to a child with acute lymphoblastic leukemia. The chain joins TRBV6-5 to TRBJ1-2; TRBD1 is a possible D gene (6 bases). The source was PBMCs from the stem cell graft donor, collected from the stem cell graft. The CDR3 here is CASSWDIPPPNYGYTF. Written as DNA, the CDR3 is TGTGCCAGCAGTTGGGACATACCCCCTCCTAACTATGGCTACACCTTC.